This T cell receptor (beta chain) was captured in a study of technical replicates of blood from a handful of donors. The method was immunoSEQ multiplex PCR; TCRdb's version includes in-frame clones alone and lacks a portion of them. The table has fewer than 15,000 clones, roughly 80% seen once; the top ten hold about 13%. Trimming cost V 4 bases and J 4 bases; bases outside gene matches: 10. The germline gives CDR1 SGDLS, CDR2 YYNGEE. The CDR3 has 16 residues. The chain combines TRBV9 with TRBJ2-5, with 10 bases lining up with TRBD2. Sequences were obtained from PBMCs. The sequence was obtained from a human donor in good health. In DNA form, the CDR3 reads TGTGCCAGCAGCACCCGAGGACTAGCGGTGGGAGAGACCCAGTACTTC. This encodes CASSTRGLAVGETQYF.